This T cell receptor beta chain stems from a study of T-cell memory formation after mild COVID-19 (dated by TCRdb to about 2021). In the study overall: TCR sequence clusters from the two donors were found to be largely donor specific. T-cell clones expanding and contracting after mild COVID-19 in a couple of donors were tracked by longitudinal TCRalpha and TCRbeta repertoire sequencing. The cohort was made up of two young adult volunteers, one female and one male, who were previously healthy.

In this sample, this clonotype turned up many times. What this receptor recognizes is not known. Base-call qualities are not available, and no considerably larger clone is one nucleotide away. Ficoll-Paque density gradient centrifugation was the method used to isolate PBMCs. For sequencing, an Illumina NovaSeq 6000 was employed. Using 5'RACE with constant-segment primers, TCRalpha and TCRbeta cDNA libraries were constructed, with sample barcodes and unique molecular identifiers added in the process. Trizol reagent was used to extract RNA from every sample. Amplification of the libraries took two PCR steps, and the second step added a second sample barcode plus Illumina TruSeq adapters. The libraries were sequenced on an Illumina NovaSeq using 2 x 150 bp paired-end reads. In the paper's pipeline: With migec v1.2.7, reads were demultiplexed and then collapsed into UMI-guided consensus sequences. Using mixcr v2.1.11, UMI consensuses were aligned to TRA and TRB V and J templates and then assembled into clonotypes. A clonotype was counted as expanded or contracted only when both edgeR and NoisET called the clonotype significant, with the noise models trained on biological replicates. For edgeR calls, the cutoffs were a false discovery rate-adjusted p below 0.01 and a log2 fold-change threshold of 1. PCA with hierarchical clustering of max-normalized trajectories of the 1000 most abundant clonotypes was used as exploratory dynamics analysis. Separately sequenced CD4+ and CD8+ repertoires were used to assign a CD4 or CD8 phenotype to each responding clone. TCRdb reanalyzed the raw reads on its own, using fastp at Q25 for trimming and MiXCR for clone calling, and kept in-frame beta chains. One record per CDR3 amino acid sequence lists the most common genes and DNA. The V and J calls come from TCRdb's annotation, not from the publication. The sample data list fewer than 250,000 distinct CDR3 sequences, and roughly 18% of these were observed just once. The ten largest clonotypes hold 2% to 3% of the sample.

General conclusions and limits of the study: Only a couple of mild cases were covered by the study, and larger cohorts that include severe cases with pre-infection samples were considered necessary. SARS-CoV-2 specificity of the second-wave clones peaking on day 37 was not confirmed. Some responding clones were detected in pre-infection memory, which suggested that pre-existing cross-reactive memory T cells had joined the SARS-CoV-2 response. Balanced CD4/CD8 phenotypes were observed for clones contracting from day 15 to 85, whereas a bias towards CD4+ was observed for a second wave of clones expanding from day 15 to 37. Contracting CD4+ clones were located mainly in the CM and EM memory subsets, whereas CD8+ clones were found to be enriched in EMRA.

The germline V gene sets CDR1 to SGHDN and CDR2 to FVKESK. The junction shows trimming of 4 bases on V and 5 bases on J, plus 8 bases between the germline ends. The CDR3 has 13 amino acids, counting the end cysteine and phenylalanine. The retained sequence is limited to the CDR3, 39 bases, with the frame set at the first base. This sequence originates from an adult woman who had mild COVID-19 (a few samples of this study predate the infection). The sample titles of this study are shuffled in the database, so cell type and time point are left out; the donor was told from shared clones. The specimen was PBMCs or a T cell subset sorted from them (not recorded which). The V and J segments used are TRBV14 and TRBJ2-2, with no confident D gene call. The DNA is as follows: TGTGCCAGCAGCCCCATCTGGACCGGGGAGCTGTTTTTT. Its amino acids are CASSPIWTGELFF.